The T cell receptor beta chain under discussion was sequenced for a study of T cell responses to AZD1222 COVID-19 vaccine. The CDR3 loop spans 15 amino acids. Trimming cost V 0 bases and J 4 bases; bases outside gene matches: 2. The germline gives CDR1 SGHRS, CDR2 YFSETQ. Measured with immunoSEQ multiplex PCR; TCRdb has only the in-frame clones, and not every one. The sample holds about 150,000 clones, roughly nine tenths seen once. The rearrangement links TRBV5-1 to TRBJ1-4, with 8 bases identical to TRBD1. This TCR came from an adult in good health. The sample consisted of peripheral blood, taken on day 0 of AZD1222 vaccination. CDR3 amino acids: CASSLGDRINEKLFF. The CDR3 DNA sequence: TGCGCCAGCAGCTTGGGGGACAGGATTAATGAAAAACTGTTTTTT.